This T cell receptor (beta chain) was captured by sequencing in a study of cytomegalovirus exposure and HLA in healthy donors. Germline values: CDR1 SGHRS, CDR2 YFSETQ. The CDR3 has 14 residues. The table lists this clone with a count of one. Primers included in the PCR were 60 Vbeta and 13 Jbeta primers. Sequencing was performed with immunoSEQ multiplex PCR; in TCRdb, only in-frame clones are kept and a portion is missing. This sample has roughly 180,000 clones; around four fifths occur once, and the top ten carry 3.7%. V and J are TRBV5-1 and TRBJ1-1, with 9 positions matching TRBD1. The sample consisted of PBMCs. The clonotype was recovered from a woman aged 55-75 years in good health and CMV-seropositive. The CDR3 here is CREKQGANDTEAFF. CDR3 sequence (DNA): TGCCGGGAAAAACAGGGGGCCAATGACACTGAAGCTTTCTTT.